These 25 T cell receptor beta chains were all obtained from the same sample, sequenced in a study of CD8+ T cells in alopecia areata. Specified treatment: oral pan-JAK inhibitor, 5-10 mg twice daily. The sequencing template was cDNA reverse transcribed from extracted RNA. Clones were read by immunoSEQ multiplex PCR, and TCRdb kept only the in-frame ones, dropping some. The data show fewer than 250,000 clones, around three fifths seen once. This specimen was CD4+ T cells sorted from blood, taken at week 4, from a patient treated with tofacitinib. These receptors all stem from a human donor with alopecia areata.

The J gene is TRBJ2-7, the V gene TRBV30; 7 nucleotides agree with TRBD1. The CDR3 runs 14 residues. V trimming: 2 bases; J trimming: 5 bases; junction bases outside the gene matches: 9. Per germline, CDR1 GTSNPN and CDR2 SVGIG (reference sequence). CDR3 nucleotide sequence: TGTGCCTGGAGTTCTCGGCGCAGGGGGAACGAGCAGTACTTC. It encodes CAWSSRRRGNEQYF. The full variable domain, in which reference TRBV30 and TRBJ2-7 provide the parts outside the CDR3, is SQTIHQWPATLVQPVGSPLSLECTVEGTSNPNLYWYRQAAGRGLQLLFYSVGIGQISSEVPQNLSASRPQDRQFILSSKKLLLSDSGFYLCAWSSRRRGNEQYFGPGTRLTVT.

The chain has TRBV11-2 and TRBJ2-6, with D unclear. This CDR3 region has 16 residues. Germline loops: CDR1 SGHAT, CDR2 FQNNGV. Trimming shortened V by 4 bases and J by 0 bases, and 10 bases separated the two germline ends. CDR3 in DNA: TGTGCCAGCAGCTCGAGTGCCCCCTCTGGGGCCAACGTCCTGACTTTC. Translation: CASSSSAPSGANVLTF. Full variable domain (rest looked up from reference TRBV11-2 and TRBJ2-6): EAGVAQSPRYKIIEKRQSVAFWCNPISGHATLYWYQQILGQGPKLLIQFQNNGVVDDSQLPKDRFSAERLKGVDSTLKIQPAKLEDSAVYLCASSSSAPSGANVLTFGAGSRLTVL.

The V gene is TRBV5-1, the J gene TRBJ2-2; 7 positions agree with TRBD1. The ends lost 0 bases at V and 6 bases at J; junction bases unmatched: 5. Germline V gives CDR1 SGHRS, CDR2 YFSETQ. This CDR3 is 15 amino acids long. This chain's CDR3 is CASSLETGVPGELFF. CDR3 in DNA: TGCGCCAGCAGCTTGGAAACAGGGGTACCCGGGGAGCTGTTTTTT.

This clone was seen only once. The V and J genes are TRBV10-1 and TRBJ2-5, with D tentatively TRBD1 (6 bases). V gave up 6 bases and J gave up 4 bases, with 18 bases separating them. This CDR3 has 15 amino acids. Germline V lookup: CDR1 WNHNN, CDR2 SYGVQD (reference sequence). CDR3 nucleotide sequence: TGCGCCAGCAGCGACTCCGGGACACGACCAGAGACCCAGTACTTC. Translated, it gives CASSDSGTRPETQYF.

This chain uses TRBV6-4 with TRBJ2-2, with D perhaps TRBD1 (6 bases). The CDR3 has 14 residues. Germline V lookup: CDR1 MRHNA, CDR2 SNTAGT. V gave up 6 bases and J gave up 0 bases, with 8 bases separating them. The CDR3: CASSQGSNTGELFF. The CDR3 nucleotides are TGTGCCAGCAGCCAGGGGTCGAACACCGGGGAGCTGTTTTTT.

About this clone itself: Distinct nucleotide sequences in the sample also encode this CDR3. The V call is TRBV5-1, the J call TRBJ1-2; D is possibly TRBD1 (5 bases). Germline V gene lookup returns CDR1 SGHRS and CDR2 YFSETQ. V lost 4 bases to trimming and J lost 4 bases, with 11 bases between them. CDR3 length: 13 amino acids. The CDR3 here is CASSPGGGYGYTF. The CDR3 DNA reads as TGCGCCAGCAGCCCGGGTGGGGGCTATGGCTACACCTTC.

The V and J genes are TRBV11-3 and TRBJ2-3; no firm D call. The V and J ends lost 0 bases and 5 bases respectively, with 6 bases between them. This CDR3 is built from 13 residues. Germline lookup yields CDR1 SGHNT and CDR2 YENEEA. CDR3 bases: TGTGCCAGCAGCTTAGATAATGAAGATACGCAGTATTTT. Residues: CASSLDNEDTQYF.

The rearrangement links TRBV5-1 to TRBJ2-3; a possible D gene is TRBD2 (5 bases). CDR1 SGHRS and CDR2 YFSETQ come from the germline V gene. The CDR3 totals 15 residues. V lost 7 bases, J lost 0 bases, and 15 bases lay in between. In DNA form, the CDR3 reads TGCGCCAGCGCCCCCCGGGGAGTCAGCACAGATACGCAGTATTTT. Protein: CASAPRGVSTDTQYF.

The genes are TRBV21-1 and TRBJ2-3; the table's TRBD2 call for D was not verified on the DNA. TRBV21-1 is termed a pseudogene. The CDR3 has 15 residues. The CDR3 spells CASSSRGGRTDTQYF. In DNA, the CDR3 is TGTGCCAGCAGCAGCCGCGGGGGCCGCACAGATACGCAGTATTTT.

This chain uses TRBV5-6 with TRBJ2-1; D gene uncertain. This CDR3 comprises 16 residues. Trimming took off 3 bases at V and 4 bases at J, with 17 bases between the two ends. Germline CDR1 reads SGHDT; CDR2 reads YYEEEE. The CDR3 bases are TGTGCCAGCAGCTCGATTTCCCTATTGGTTTACAATGAGCAGTTCTTC. Protein sequence: CASSSISLLVYNEQFF.

This sequence joins TRBV2 and TRBJ2-7, with unresolved D. The CDR3 has 12 amino acids. Trimming left V 4 bases short and J 8 bases short, with 12 bases between. Germline CDR1 and CDR2: SNHLY and FYNNEI. The CDR3 region is CASSGEGIKQYF. The CDR3 bases are TGTGCCAGCAGTGGGGAAGGGATTAAGCAGTACTTC.

The chain combines TRBV30 with TRBJ2-3, with D unresolved. CDR1 is GTSNPN and CDR2 is SVGIG in the germline V gene (reference sequence). The V end lost 3 bases, the J end lost 2 bases, and 6 bases lay between the germline ends. This CDR3 contains 12 residues. The CDR3 reads CAWRDTTDTQYF. CDR3 nucleotide sequence: TGTGCCTGGAGGGATACCACAGATACGCAGTATTTT.

This chain connects TRBV4-1 to TRBJ2-5; 10 nucleotides align to TRBD2. Per germline, CDR1 MGHRA and CDR2 YSYEKL. V lost 4 bases and J lost 4; bases outside the gene matches: 15. This CDR3 is 18 amino acids long. Here the CDR3 DNA reads TGCGCCAGCAGCCTGATGCCCCCAAGCGGGGGGGCATCAGAGACCCAGTACTTC. It yields the protein CASSLMPPSGGASETQYF.

The genes are TRBV6-5 and TRBJ2-1; D not resolved. Per germline, CDR1 MNHEY and CDR2 SVGAGI. Trimming took off 5 bases at V and 6 bases at J, with 11 bases between the two ends. The CDR3 is 13 amino acids. This CDR3 is CASSPHVSNEQFF. DNA for the CDR3: TGTGCCAGCAGTCCGCACGTATCCAATGAGCAGTTCTTC.

This clone has more than one count but fewer than ten. This chain joins TRBV23-1 and TRBJ2-5; 8 bases map to TRBD2. TRBV23-1 counts as an open reading frame of uncertain function. CDR3 length: 14 residues. The ends lost 5 bases at V and 1 base at J; junction bases unmatched: 3. This CDR3 is CASSLAGPQETQYF. The CDR3 coding sequence is TGCGCCAGCAGTTTAGCGGGGCCCCAAGAGACCCAGTACTTC.

This clone was counted once. The chain combines TRBV5-1 with TRBJ1-1; 9 bases are shared with TRBD1. After removal of 5 bases from V and 6 bases from J, the junction contained 5 bases not matched to a gene. The CDR3 spans 13 residues. Germline CDR1 reads SGHRS; CDR2 reads YFSETQ. In nucleotides, the CDR3 is TGCGCCAGCAGAGTGGGACAGGGCCCTGAAGCTTTCTTT. Its protein product is CASRVGQGPEAFF.

This clone was picked up a small number of times. V usage is TRBV5-6 and J usage is TRBJ2-3; D is ambiguous. Germline V gene data show CDR1 as SGHDT and CDR2 as YYEEEE. The CDR3 totals 12 residues. The V gene lost 4 bases and the J gene lost 6 bases, with 9 bases spanning the gap. CDR3 nucleotides: TGTGCCAGCAGCCTAGGGTTCGATACGCAGTATTTT. Its translation is CASSLGFDTQYF.

The genes are TRBV30 and TRBJ1-5, with 8 bases aligning to TRBD1. V shed 1 base and J 6 bases; nucleotides not matched to a gene: 5. The germline V gene encodes CDR1 GTSNPN and CDR2 SVGIG (reference sequence). The CDR3 sequence is 14 residues long. CDR3 nucleotides: TGTGCCTGGAGTGGACAGGGGCGCGGTCAGCCCCAGCATTTT. It yields the protein CAWSGQGRGQPQHF.

V and J are TRBV19 and TRBJ2-4, with a possible D match to TRBD2 (6 bases). V lost 3 bases and J lost 7, with 10 bases in between. Germline lookup yields CDR1 LNHDA and CDR2 SQIVND (reference sequence). This CDR3 is 13 amino acids long. Here the CDR3 reads CASSIERANIQYF. CDR3 in DNA: TGTGCCAGTAGTATCGAGCGGGCCAACATTCAGTACTTC.

The chain couples TRBV27 to TRBJ2-3; D is uncertain. The CDR3 loop spans 12 amino acids. Trimming took 2 bases from V and 10 from J, leaving 10 bases between them. Germline loops: CDR1 MNHEY, CDR2 SMNVEV (reference sequence). CDR3 sequence reads: CASSLTAGPQYF. As DNA, the CDR3 is TGTGCCAGCAGTTTAACGGCCGGACCGCAGTATTTT.

DNA of the CDR3: TGTGCCAGCAGCTTGTTCGGTAACACTGAAGCTTTCTTT. Protein: CASSLFGNTEAFF. J is TRBJ1-1 and V is TRBV5-4; D remains unclear. V lost 1 base to trimming and J lost 2 bases, with 6 bases between them. This CDR3 region has 13 residues. Per the germline V gene, CDR1 is SGHNT and CDR2 is YYREEE (reference sequence).

The genes are TRBV4-1 and TRBJ2-1; 7 bases line up with TRBD2. The V segment lost 1 base and the J segment 0 bases; nucleotides outside the gene matches: 12. CDR1 is MGHRA and CDR2 is YSYEKL in the germline V gene. The CDR3 totals 19 residues. CDR3 sequence: CASSQGFLRGRSSYNEQFF. The CDR3 DNA sequence: TGCGCCAGCAGCCAAGGTTTCTTGCGGGGGAGGAGCTCCTACAATGAGCAGTTCTTC.

This clone turned up a few times. The J gene is TRBJ2-4, the V gene TRBV9; D possibly matches TRBD1 or TRBD2 (5 bases each). Germline V gives CDR1 SGDLS, CDR2 YYNGEE. Trimming removed 2 bases at V and 8 bases at J, with 11 bases between. The CDR3 contains 13 residues. CDR3 residues: CASSVGPSDIQYF. CDR3 in DNA: TGTGCCAGCAGCGTGGGACCATCAGACATTCAGTACTTC.

This clone has just a few counts. V and J are TRBV20-1 and TRBJ1-1; D possibly corresponds to TRBD1 (5 bases). CDR3 length: 11 amino acids. Germline V CDR1 and CDR2: DFQATT, SNEGSKA (reference sequence). V shed 5 bases and J shed 7 bases, with 11 bases lying between them. Here the CDR3 DNA reads TGCAGTGCTTTCGGGGACGGTGAAGCTTTCTTT. It yields the protein CSAFGDGEAFF.

This clone was counted only a few times. V is TRBV7-2 and J is TRBJ2-2; D perhaps matches TRBD2 (5 bases). The ends were cut back, 4 bases at V and 7 bases at J, with 10 bases in the middle. CDR3 length: 13 residues. Germline V gene sequence: CDR1 SGHTA, CDR2 FQGNSA. The CDR3 bases are TGTGCCAGCAGCTCCTACCGGGGCGGGGAGCTGTTTTTT. Translating it yields CASSSYRGGELFF. The entire variable domain, with the rest obtained from reference TRBV7-2 and TRBJ2-2, is as follows: GAGVSQSPSNKVTEKGKDVELRCDPISGHTALYWYRQSLGQGLEFLIYFQGNSAPDKSGLPSDRFSAERTGGSVSTLTIQRTQQEDSAVYLCASSSYRGGELFFGEGSRLTVL.